The 18 T cell receptor beta chains presented below share a single source sample, sequenced in a study of OX40 agonist ivuxolimab in advanced cancers. TCRdb keeps only in-frame clones here, not all; method: immunoSEQ multiplex PCR. This sample has fewer than 25,000 clones, with 84% found just once. The sequences come from CD4+ or CD8+ T cells sorted from blood, collected in a trial of the OX40 agonist ivuxolimab. The receptors were sampled from an adult with an advanced solid tumor such as melanoma, head and neck, liver or kidney cancer.

V is TRBV2 and J is TRBJ2-7, with 10 bases aligning to TRBD1. The CDR3 loop spans 14 amino acids. Unmatched junction bases numbered 6, after V lost 7 bases and J lost 3 bases. Per germline, CDR1 SNHLY and CDR2 FYNNEI. DNA for the CDR3: TGTGCCAGCAAAGAAGGGACAGGGGACTACGAGCAGTACTTC. Its protein product is CASKEGTGDYEQYF.

The gene calls are TRBV5-1 and TRBJ1-5; D is perhaps TRBD1 (5 bases). The CDR3 has 14 amino acids. CDR1 and CDR2 from the germline V gene are SGHRS and YFSETQ. Trimming left V 4 bases short and J 5 bases short, with 13 bases between. As DNA, the CDR3 is TGCGCCAGCAGCCTGGGGGGTTTGGATCAGCCCCAGCATTTT. It translates to CASSLGGLDQPQHF.

This clone was observed once. CDR3 protein: CASSSPLRETQYF. As DNA, the CDR3 is TGTGCCAGCAGTTCCCCCCTCCGTGAGACCCAGTACTTC. The V call is TRBV28, the J call TRBJ2-5, with no clear D. CDR1 and CDR2 (germline): MDHEN, SYDVKM. The V and J ends lost 4 bases and 5 bases respectively, with 11 bases between them. This CDR3 has 13 residues.

In its sample, this clone was seen a few times. The rearrangement uses TRBV7-9 and TRBJ1-5; D may be TRBD1 (5 bases). CDR1 is SEHNR, CDR2 FQNEAQ, per germline (reference sequence). This CDR3 spans 15 amino acids. V lost 1 base to trimming and J lost 3 bases, with 10 bases between them. This CDR3 reads CASSLVQGYNQPQHF. For the CDR3, the DNA is TGTGCCAGCAGCTTAGTCCAGGGTTACAATCAGCCCCAGCATTTT.

In its sample, this clone was seen a few times. The V call is TRBV5-6, the J call TRBJ1-1, with D tentatively TRBD1 (5 bases). CDR1 is SGHDT, CDR2 YYEEEE, per germline. Trimming left V 0 bases short and J 5 bases short, with 14 bases between. The CDR3 consists of 15 residues. CDR3 region: CASSLGPGGITEAFF. The CDR3 DNA follows: TGTGCCAGCAGCTTGGGCCCCGGGGGTATAACTGAAGCTTTCTTT.

The rearrangement joins TRBV4-1 to TRBJ2-2; 7 bases agree with TRBD1. Germline V CDR1 and CDR2: MGHRA, YSYEKL. Trimming cost V 3 bases and J 8 bases; bases outside gene matches: 9. CDR3 length: 15 residues. CDR3 sequence reads: CASSHSRQGVGELFF. CDR3 sequence (DNA): TGCGCCAGCAGCCATAGTAGACAGGGAGTTGGGGAGCTGTTTTTT.

By its share, this clone is large. V is TRBV4-3 and J is TRBJ1-5, with no clear D. The CDR3 extends over 15 amino acids. V was shortened by 0 bases and J by 1 base, with 7 bases between the two germline ends. Germline V lookup: CDR1 LGHNA, CDR2 YSLEER. The DNA for the CDR3 is TGCGCCAGCAGCCAAGACGTGGGCAGCAATCAGCCCCAGCATTTT. The encoded protein is CASSQDVGSNQPQHF.

The genes are TRBV19 and TRBJ2-7, with D perhaps matching TRBD1 or TRBD2 (5 bases each). This CDR3 spans 14 amino acids. Germline CDR1 is LNHDA and CDR2 is SQIVND (reference sequence). The ends were cut back, 5 bases at V and 6 bases at J, with 17 bases in the middle. The CDR3 protein is CASSLPGPHAEQYF. The CDR3 coding sequence is TGTGCCAGTAGTCTACCGGGGCCCCACGCCGAGCAGTACTTC.

This clone has only one observation. V is TRBV28 and J is TRBJ2-6; D tentatively fits TRBD1 or TRBD2 (6 bases each). The CDR3 length is 15 residues. V lost 6 bases and J lost 4, with 13 bases in between. CDR1 MDHEN and CDR2 SYDVKM come from the germline V gene. CDR3 coding DNA: TGTGCCAGCAGCCCTCAGGGGAGGGGGGCCAACGTCCTGACTTTC. Translation gives CASSPQGRGANVLTF.

The V and J genes are TRBV7-9 and TRBJ1-1; maybe TRBD1 (5 bases). This CDR3 is 14 amino acids long. V was pared by 7 bases and J by 3 bases, with 15 bases between. The germline V gene has CDR1 SEHNR and CDR2 FQNEAQ (reference sequence). The CDR3 is CASTDAGEDTEAFF. The CDR3 region has the DNA TGTGCCAGCACCGACGCGGGGGAGGACACTGAAGCTTTCTTT.

J is TRBJ2-1 and V is TRBV14, with 16 bases lining up with TRBD2. The CDR3 consists of 18 residues. Trimming at V came to 3 bases and at J to 1 base, leaving 3 bases not matched to a gene. The germline V gene has CDR1 SGHDN and CDR2 FVKESK. For the CDR3, the DNA is TGTGCCAGCAGCCAGGGACTAGCGGGGGGGCCGTCCTACAATGAGCAGTTCTTC. Amino acid sequence: CASSQGLAGGPSYNEQFF.

This clone was recorded only once. This chain's CDR3 is CASTEGGYEQYF. The DNA for the CDR3 is TGCGCCAGCACCGAGGGCGGCTACGAGCAGTACTTC. The chain joins TRBV5-1 to TRBJ2-5; weak D call: TRBD2 (5 bases). The end of the DNA fits TRBJ2-7 better, so the J call may be wrong. CDR3 length equals 12 residues. Germline V lookup: CDR1 SGHRS, CDR2 YFSETQ.

V gene TRBV5-4 combines with J gene TRBJ1-1; D not resolved. From germline, CDR1 is SGHNT and CDR2 YYREEE (reference sequence). Trimming pared 3 bases from V and 0 bases from J, leaving 9 bases between. The CDR3 sequence is 14 residues long. The CDR3 bases are TGTGCCAGCAGCTGGACTGGGATGAACACTGAAGCTTTCTTT. It translates to CASSWTGMNTEAFF.

This clone showed up just once. The V gene is TRBV6-5, the J gene TRBJ1-3; no reliable D call. The CDR3 contains 14 residues. Trimming cost V 4 bases and J 0 bases, with 7 bases left between them. The V gene's germline CDR1 is MNHEY and CDR2 SVGAGI. In nucleotides, the CDR3 is TGTGCCAGCAGTTCGGGAGTCTCTGGAAACACCATATATTTT. Amino acid sequence: CASSSGVSGNTIYF.

The chain links TRBV7-6 to TRBJ2-6; D is unresolved. Per germline, CDR1 SGHVS and CDR2 FNYEAQ. V lost 5 bases and J 2 bases, leaving 4 bases between the germline ends. The CDR3 sequence is 13 residues long. CDR3 protein: CASSRTGANVLTF. The CDR3 DNA reads as TGTGCCAGCAGCCGAACTGGGGCCAACGTCCTGACTTTC.

There are a few counts of this clone. The rearrangement uses TRBV4-3 and TRBJ2-7; TRBD1 agrees at 7 bases. Germline loops: CDR1 LGHNA, CDR2 YSLEER. V gave up 0 bases and J gave up 6 bases; unmatched junction bases: 8. The length of the CDR3 is 15 residues. CDR3 region: CASSQDLGSGGEQYF. CDR3 DNA: TGCGCCAGCAGCCAAGATCTGGGGTCAGGGGGCGAGCAGTACTTC.

This clone was seen a few times. V usage is TRBV7-9 and J usage is TRBJ1-5, with TRBD1 matching over 10 bases. This CDR3 contains 15 residues. Germline V gene data show CDR1 as SEHNR and CDR2 as FQNEAQ (reference sequence). V shed 4 bases, J shed 2 bases, and the junction held 2 bases outside the gene matches. This CDR3 reads CASSSGTGGNQPQHF. The CDR3 region has the DNA TGTGCCAGCAGCTCTGGGACAGGGGGCAATCAGCCCCAGCATTTT.

The rearrangement uses TRBV9 and TRBJ1-2, with D perhaps TRBD1 (5 bases). V was clipped by 0 bases and J by 8 bases, with 20 bases between them. The germline V gene has CDR1 SGDLS and CDR2 YYNGEE. The CDR3 has 16 residues. For the CDR3, the DNA is TGTGCCAGCAGCGTAGTCCTGGCAGGCAGGGAGTACGGCTACACCTTC. This gives the protein CASSVVLAGREYGYTF.